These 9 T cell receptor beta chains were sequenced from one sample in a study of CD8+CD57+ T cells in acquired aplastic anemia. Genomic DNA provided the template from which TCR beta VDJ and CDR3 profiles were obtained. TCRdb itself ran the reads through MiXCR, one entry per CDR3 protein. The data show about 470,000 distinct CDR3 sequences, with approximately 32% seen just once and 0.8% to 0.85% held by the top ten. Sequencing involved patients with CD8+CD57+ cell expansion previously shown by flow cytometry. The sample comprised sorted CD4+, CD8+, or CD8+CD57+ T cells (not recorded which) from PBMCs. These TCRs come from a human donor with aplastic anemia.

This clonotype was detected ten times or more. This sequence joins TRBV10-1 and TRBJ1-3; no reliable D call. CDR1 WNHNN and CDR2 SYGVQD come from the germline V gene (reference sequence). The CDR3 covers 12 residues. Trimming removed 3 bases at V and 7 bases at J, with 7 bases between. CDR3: CASSDGINTIYF. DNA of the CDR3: TGCGCCAGCAGTGATGGAATCAACACCATATATTTT.

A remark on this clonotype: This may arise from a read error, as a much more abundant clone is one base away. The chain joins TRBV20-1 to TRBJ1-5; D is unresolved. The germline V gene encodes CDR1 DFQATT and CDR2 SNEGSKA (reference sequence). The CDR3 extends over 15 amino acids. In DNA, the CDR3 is TGCAGTGCTCAATTAACGGCCTATAGCAATCAGCCCCAGCGTTTT. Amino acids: CSAQLTAYSNQPQRF.

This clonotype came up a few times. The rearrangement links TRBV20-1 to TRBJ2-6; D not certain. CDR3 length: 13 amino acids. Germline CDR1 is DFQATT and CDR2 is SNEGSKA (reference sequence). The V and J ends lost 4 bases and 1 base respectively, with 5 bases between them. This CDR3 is CSAKHSGANVLTF. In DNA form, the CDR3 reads TGCAGTGCTAAGCATTCTGGGGCCAACGTCCTGACTTTC.

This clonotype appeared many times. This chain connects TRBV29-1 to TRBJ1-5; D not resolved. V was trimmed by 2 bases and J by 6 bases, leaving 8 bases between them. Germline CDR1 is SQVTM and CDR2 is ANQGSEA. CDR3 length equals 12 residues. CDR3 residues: CSVESPGQPQHF. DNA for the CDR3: TGCAGCGTTGAATCCCCGGGTCAGCCCCAGCATTTT. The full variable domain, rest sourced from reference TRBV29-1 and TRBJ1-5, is SAVISQKPSRDICQRGTSLTIQCQVDSQVTMMFWYRQQPGQSLTLIATANQGSEATYESGFVIDKFPISRPNLTFSTLTVSNMSPEDSSIYLCSVESPGQPQHFGDGTRLSIL.

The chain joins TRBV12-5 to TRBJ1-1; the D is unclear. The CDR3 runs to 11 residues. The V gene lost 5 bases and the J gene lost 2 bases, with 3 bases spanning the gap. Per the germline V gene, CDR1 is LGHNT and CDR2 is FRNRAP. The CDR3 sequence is CASGPNTEAFF. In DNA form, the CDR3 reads TGTGCTAGTGGTCCCAACACTGAAGCTTTCTTT.

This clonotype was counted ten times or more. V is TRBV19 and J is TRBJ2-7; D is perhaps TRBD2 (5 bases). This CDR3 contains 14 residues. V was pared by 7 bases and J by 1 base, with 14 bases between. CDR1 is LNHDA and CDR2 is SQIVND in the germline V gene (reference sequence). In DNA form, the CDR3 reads TGTGCCAGTACCCCCCGAGGGCCTTCCTACGAGCAGTACTTC. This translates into CASTPRGPSYEQYF.

As DNA, the CDR3 is TGTGCCACCGCCTCTCGGGACAGGGGCTCCAATGAGCAGTTCTTC. Amino acids: CATASRDRGSNEQFF. The chain joins TRBV15 to TRBJ2-1; TRBD1 matches 10 bases. This CDR3 region has 15 residues. The V gene end was trimmed by 8 bases and the J gene end by 6 bases; junction bases not matched to a gene: 10. CDR1 is LNHNV, CDR2 YYDKDF, per germline (reference sequence).

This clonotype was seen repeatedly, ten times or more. CDR3 in DNA: TGTGCCAGCAGCTTAACCCTCAGGGGTCAGCCCCAGCATTTT. As protein: CASSLTLRGQPQHF. V gene TRBV7-2 combines with J gene TRBJ1-5; D is perhaps TRBD1 (6 bases). This CDR3 spans 14 amino acids. V was pared by 2 bases and J by 6 bases, with 11 bases between. Germline V CDR1 and CDR2: SGHTA, FQGNSA.

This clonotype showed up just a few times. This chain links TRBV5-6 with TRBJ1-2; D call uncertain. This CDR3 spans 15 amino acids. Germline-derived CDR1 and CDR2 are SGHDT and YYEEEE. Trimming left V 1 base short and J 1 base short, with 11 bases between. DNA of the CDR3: TGTGCCAGCAGCTTGAGAAAAATTGTTAACTATGGCTACACCTTC. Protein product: CASSLRKIVNYGYTF.